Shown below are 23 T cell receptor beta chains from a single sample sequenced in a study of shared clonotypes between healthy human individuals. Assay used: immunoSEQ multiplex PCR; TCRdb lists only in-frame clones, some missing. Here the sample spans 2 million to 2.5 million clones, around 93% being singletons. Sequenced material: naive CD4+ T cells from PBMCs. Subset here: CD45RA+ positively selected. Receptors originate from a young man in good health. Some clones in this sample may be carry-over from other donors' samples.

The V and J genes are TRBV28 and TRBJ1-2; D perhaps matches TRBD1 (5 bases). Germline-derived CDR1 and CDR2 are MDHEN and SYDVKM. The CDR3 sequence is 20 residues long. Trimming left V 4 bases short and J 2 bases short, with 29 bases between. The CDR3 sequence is CASSSPRPKDTLWGNYGYTF. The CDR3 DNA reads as TGTGCCAGCAGTTCTCCACGTCCCAAGGATACCCTGTGGGGGAACTATGGCTACACCTTC.

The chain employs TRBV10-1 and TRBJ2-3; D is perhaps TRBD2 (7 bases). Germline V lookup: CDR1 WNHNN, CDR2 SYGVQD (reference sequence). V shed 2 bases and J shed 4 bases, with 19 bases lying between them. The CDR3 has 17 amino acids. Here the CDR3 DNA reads TGCGCCAGCAGTGAGCGAGGGGGTGGGAGGGGTGCAGATACGCAGTATTTT. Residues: CASSERGGGRGADTQYF.

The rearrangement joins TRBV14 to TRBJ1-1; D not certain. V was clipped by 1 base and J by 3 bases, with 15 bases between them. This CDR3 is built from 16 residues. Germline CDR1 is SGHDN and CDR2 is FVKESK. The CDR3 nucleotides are TGTGCCAGCAGCCAAGCCCGCGGCCTCGGAGACACTGAAGCTTTCTTT. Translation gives CASSQARGLGDTEAFF.

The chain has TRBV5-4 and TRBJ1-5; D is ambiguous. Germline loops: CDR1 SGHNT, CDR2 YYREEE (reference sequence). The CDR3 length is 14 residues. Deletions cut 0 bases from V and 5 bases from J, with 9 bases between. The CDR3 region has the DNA TGTGCCAGCAGCTTGGGAGACGGCGATCAGCCCCAGCATTTT. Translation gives CASSLGDGDQPQHF.

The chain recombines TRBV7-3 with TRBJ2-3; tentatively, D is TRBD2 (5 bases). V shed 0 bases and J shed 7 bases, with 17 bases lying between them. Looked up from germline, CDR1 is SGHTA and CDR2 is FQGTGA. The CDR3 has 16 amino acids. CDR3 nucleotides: TGTGCCAGCAGCTTAACGCGACGGGGAGCCGGGAATACGCAGTATTTT. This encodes CASSLTRRGAGNTQYF.

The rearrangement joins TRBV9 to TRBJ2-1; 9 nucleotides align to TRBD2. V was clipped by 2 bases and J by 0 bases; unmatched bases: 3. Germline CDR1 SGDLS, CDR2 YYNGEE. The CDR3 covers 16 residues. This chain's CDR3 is CASSVYSGSSYNEQFF. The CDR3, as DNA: TGTGCCAGCAGCGTCTATAGCGGGAGCTCCTACAATGAGCAGTTCTTC. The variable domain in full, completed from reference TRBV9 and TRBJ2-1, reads DSGVTQTPKHLITATGQRVTLRCSPRSGDLSVYWYQQSLDQGLQFLIQYYNGEERAKGNILERFSAQQFPDLHSELNLSSLELGDSALYFCASSVYSGSSYNEQFFGPGTRLTVL.

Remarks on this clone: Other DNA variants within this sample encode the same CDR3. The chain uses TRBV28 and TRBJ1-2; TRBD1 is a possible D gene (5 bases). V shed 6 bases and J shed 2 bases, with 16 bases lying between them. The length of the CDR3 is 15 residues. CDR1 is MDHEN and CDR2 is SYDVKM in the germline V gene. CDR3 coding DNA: TGTGCCAGCAGCACACCGGGGACGGCGAACTATGGCTACACCTTC. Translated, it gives CASSTPGTANYGYTF.

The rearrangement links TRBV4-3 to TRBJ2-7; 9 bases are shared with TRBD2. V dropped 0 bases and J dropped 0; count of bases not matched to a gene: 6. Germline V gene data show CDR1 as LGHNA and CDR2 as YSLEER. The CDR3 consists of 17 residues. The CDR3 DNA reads TGCGCCAGCAGCCAAGATCTCGCTAGCGGGACCTCCTACGAGCAGTACTTC. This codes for CASSQDLASGTSYEQYF.

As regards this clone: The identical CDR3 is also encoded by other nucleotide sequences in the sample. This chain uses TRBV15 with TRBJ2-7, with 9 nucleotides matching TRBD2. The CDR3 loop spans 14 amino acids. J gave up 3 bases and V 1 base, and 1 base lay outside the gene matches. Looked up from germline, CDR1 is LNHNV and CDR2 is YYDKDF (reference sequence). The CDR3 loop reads CATSRGLADYEQYF. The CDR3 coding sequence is TGTGCCACCAGCAGAGGACTAGCGGACTACGAGCAGTACTTC.

The CDR3 bases are TGTGCCAGCAGCTCGCGCGGCGGAGTGAACACCGGGGAGCTGTTTTTT. This translates into CASSSRGGVNTGELFF. The chain links TRBV11-2 to TRBJ2-2; no definite D call. Per germline, CDR1 SGHAT and CDR2 FQNNGV. The CDR3 contains 16 residues. V shed 4 bases and J shed 1 base, with 13 bases lying between them.

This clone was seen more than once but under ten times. The CDR3: CASSPTGVYGYTF. The CDR3 coding sequence is TGCGCCAGCAGCCCAACAGGGGTCTATGGCTACACCTTC. The chain uses TRBV5-1 and TRBJ1-2; 7 bases are a match to TRBD1. The CDR3 runs to 13 residues. The germline V gene has CDR1 SGHRS and CDR2 YFSETQ. After removal of 4 bases from V and 4 bases from J, the junction contained 4 bases not matched to a gene.

The CDR3 DNA is TGTGCCAGTATACTCCGGGACTCCAGTGCGGGGACCCAGTACTTC. Translation: CASILRDSSAGTQYF. The chain couples TRBV6-1 to TRBJ2-5; D is perhaps TRBD2 (6 bases). The V gene's germline CDR1 is MNHNS and CDR2 SASEGT. This CDR3 region has 15 residues. V dropped 9 bases and J dropped 7 bases, with 24 bases sitting between them.

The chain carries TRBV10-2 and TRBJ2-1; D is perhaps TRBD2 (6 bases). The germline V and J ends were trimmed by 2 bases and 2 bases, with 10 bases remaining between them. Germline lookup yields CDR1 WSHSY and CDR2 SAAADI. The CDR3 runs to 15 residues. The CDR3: CASSEAGRTYNEQFF. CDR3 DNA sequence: TGCGCCAGCAGTGAGGCGGGAAGAACCTACAATGAGCAGTTCTTC.

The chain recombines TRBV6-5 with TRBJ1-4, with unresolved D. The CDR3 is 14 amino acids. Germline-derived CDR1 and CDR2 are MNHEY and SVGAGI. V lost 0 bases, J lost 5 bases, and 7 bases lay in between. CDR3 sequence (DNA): TGTGCCAGCAGTTACTCGTTGGCCAATGAAAAACTGTTTTTT. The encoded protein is CASSYSLANEKLFF.

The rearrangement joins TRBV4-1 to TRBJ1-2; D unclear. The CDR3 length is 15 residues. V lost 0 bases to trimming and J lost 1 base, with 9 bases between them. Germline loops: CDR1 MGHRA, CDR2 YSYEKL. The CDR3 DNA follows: TGCGCCAGCAGCCAAGATCAGTATAATAACTATGGCTACACCTTC. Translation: CASSQDQYNNYGYTF.

The CDR3 region is CASSHFWSPDLGETQYF. As DNA, the CDR3 is TGCGCCAGCAGCCATTTTTGGAGCCCCGACCTTGGGGAGACCCAGTACTTC. The chain is built from TRBV4-1 and TRBJ2-5; D not certain. Trimming removed 3 bases from V and 5 bases from J, with 22 bases in between. Germline loops: CDR1 MGHRA, CDR2 YSYEKL. This CDR3 region has 17 residues.

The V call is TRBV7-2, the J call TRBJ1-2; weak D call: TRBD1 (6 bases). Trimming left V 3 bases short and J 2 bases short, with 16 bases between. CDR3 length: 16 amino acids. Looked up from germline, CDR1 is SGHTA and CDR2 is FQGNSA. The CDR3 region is CASSFRTVSPNYGYTF. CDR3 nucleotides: TGTGCCAGCAGCTTTAGGACAGTCTCACCCAACTATGGCTACACCTTC. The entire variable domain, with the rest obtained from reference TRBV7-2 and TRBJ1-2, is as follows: GAGVSQSPSNKVTEKGKDVELRCDPISGHTALYWYRQSLGQGLEFLIYFQGNSAPDKSGLPSDRFSAERTGGSVSTLTIQRTQQEDSAVYLCASSFRTVSPNYGYTFGSGTRLTVV.

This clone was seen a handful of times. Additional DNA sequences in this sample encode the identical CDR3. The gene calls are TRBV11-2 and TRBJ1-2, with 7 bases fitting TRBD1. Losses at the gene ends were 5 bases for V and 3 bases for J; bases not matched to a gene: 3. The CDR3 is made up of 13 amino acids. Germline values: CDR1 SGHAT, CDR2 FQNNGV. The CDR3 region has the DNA TGTGCCAGCAGCCCCGACAGGGACTATGGCTACACCTTC. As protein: CASSPDRDYGYTF.

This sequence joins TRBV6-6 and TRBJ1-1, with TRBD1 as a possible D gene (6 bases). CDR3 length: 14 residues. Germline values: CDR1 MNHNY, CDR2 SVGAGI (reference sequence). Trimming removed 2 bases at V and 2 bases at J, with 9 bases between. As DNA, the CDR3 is TGTGCCAGCAGTTACGGGGACACAAACACTGAAGCTTTCTTT. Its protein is CASSYGDTNTEAFF.

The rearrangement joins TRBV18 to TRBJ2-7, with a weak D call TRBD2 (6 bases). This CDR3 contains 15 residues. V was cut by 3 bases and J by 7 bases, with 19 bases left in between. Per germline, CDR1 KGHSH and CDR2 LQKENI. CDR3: CASSPRGNGVTEQYF. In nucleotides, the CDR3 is TGTGCCAGCTCACCCCGGGGGAATGGAGTTACAGAGCAGTACTTC.

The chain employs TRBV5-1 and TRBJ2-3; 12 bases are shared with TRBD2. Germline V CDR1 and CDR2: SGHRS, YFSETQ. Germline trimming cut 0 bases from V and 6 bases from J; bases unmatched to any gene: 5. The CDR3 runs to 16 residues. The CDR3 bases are TGCGCCAGCAGCTTGGCTAGCGGGAGGGCCGGGGATACGCAGTATTTT. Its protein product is CASSLASGRAGDTQYF.

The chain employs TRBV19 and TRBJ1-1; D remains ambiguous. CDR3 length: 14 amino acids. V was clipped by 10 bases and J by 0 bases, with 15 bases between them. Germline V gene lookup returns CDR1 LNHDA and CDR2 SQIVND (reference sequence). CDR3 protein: CATSGLSMNTEAFF. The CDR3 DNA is TGTGCCACCTCTGGACTGTCCATGAACACTGAAGCTTTCTTT.

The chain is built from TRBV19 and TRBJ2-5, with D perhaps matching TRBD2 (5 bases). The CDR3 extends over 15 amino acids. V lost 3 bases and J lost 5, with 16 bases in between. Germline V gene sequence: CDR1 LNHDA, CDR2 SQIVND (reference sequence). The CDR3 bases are TGTGCCAGTAGTATTACCCCACTAGGTCGGGAGACCCAGTACTTC. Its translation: CASSITPLGRETQYF.